This T cell receptor (beta chain) originates from a study of type 1 regulatory T cells. Using its own MiXCR run on the reads, TCRdb lists one record per CDR3 protein. The sample carries about 59,000 distinct CDR3 sequences, over 50% recorded once. A word on this clonotype: Its target is not known.

The length of the CDR3 is 16 residues. CDR1 and CDR2 (germline): MNHEY, SVGAGI. Between the trimmed V and J ends, which lost 6 bases and 0 bases, there was a span of 12 bases. The rearrangement uses TRBV6-5 and TRBJ1-6; D not certain. Sequenced sample: cultured non-Tr1 T cells, either the whole culture or a sorted T cell fraction (not recorded which). The receptor's source is a human donor in good health. CDR3 in amino acids: CASSRPSGSYNSPLHF. In nucleotides, the CDR3 is TGTGCCAGCAGCCGGCCATCGGGCTCCTATAATTCACCCCTCCACTTT.